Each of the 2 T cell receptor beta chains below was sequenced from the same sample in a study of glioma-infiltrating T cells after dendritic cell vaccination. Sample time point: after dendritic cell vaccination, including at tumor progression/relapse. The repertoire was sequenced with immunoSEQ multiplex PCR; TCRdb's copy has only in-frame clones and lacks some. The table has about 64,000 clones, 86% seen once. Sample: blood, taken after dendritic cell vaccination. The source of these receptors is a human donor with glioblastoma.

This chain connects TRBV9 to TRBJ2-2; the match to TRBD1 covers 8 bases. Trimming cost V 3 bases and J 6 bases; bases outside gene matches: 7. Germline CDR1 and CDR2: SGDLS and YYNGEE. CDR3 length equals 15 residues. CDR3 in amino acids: CASSGYGQGAGELFF. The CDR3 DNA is TGTGCCAGCAGCGGATACGGACAGGGTGCCGGGGAGCTGTTTTTT.

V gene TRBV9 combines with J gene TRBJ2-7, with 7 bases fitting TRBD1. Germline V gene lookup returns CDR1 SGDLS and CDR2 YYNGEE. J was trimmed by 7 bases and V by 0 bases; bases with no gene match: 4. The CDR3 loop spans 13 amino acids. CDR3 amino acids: CASSVGGGWEQYF. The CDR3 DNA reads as TGTGCCAGCAGCGTAGGAGGGGGCTGGGAGCAGTACTTC.